This T cell receptor (beta chain) was observed in a study of blood T cell repertoires in COVID-19 (TCRdb year 2020). Regarding the study in general: Samples from collaborators originated in the United States, Italy and Spain and spanned both the acute and convalescent phases of COVID-19. The prospective study material was composed of cDNA or gDNA derived from T cells, B-cell-depleted T cells, or PBMCs. Deeply sampled blood TCRbeta repertoires from subjects exposed to, actively infected with, or recovered from COVID-19 were included in the dataset. A freely available public database, intended as a resource for researchers studying the immune response to SARS-CoV-2, is where the repertoires were released. Samples were obtained from the ongoing ImmuneRACE study (first 160 participants) and from roughly 1,300 subjects provided by 6 global collaborators. A de-identified subject ID, COVID-19 status, age in years and sex were almost always included in the sample metadata. Where HLA class I and class II types were available, the types were taken from metadata supplied by the sample provider, not from assay-based typing.

The CDR3 spans 15 residues, from the cysteine through the phenylalanine. Kept here is only the CDR3 DNA, which spans 45 bases and is read in frame from base 1. Per the germline V gene (reference sequence), MNHEY is the CDR1 and SMNVEV is the CDR2. Trimming takes 2 bases from V and 7 bases from J, and the germline ends sit 14 bases apart. What the research found in general, with its limitations: How much clinical and demographic metadata was included differed by source and by participant, and the metadata was provided uncurated.

Whole blood was collected in K2EDTA tubes by collaborating institutions according to the institutions' own protocols. Collaborator samples were shipped for TCRbeta analysis as frozen whole blood, isolated PBMCs, or DNA extracted from either sample type. Of note for this clone: No cognate antigen has been identified for it. Nothing much larger sits one base from this clone, and base qualities are not available.

TCRbeta CDR3 regions were amplified from genomic DNA by means of the immunoSEQ Assay, a bias-controlled multiplex PCR. As for how the authors treated the data: Within the assay, amplification of reference gene primers was used to estimate how many nucleated cells each sample contained. Sequence reads were collapsed and filtered to measure the absolute abundance of every unique TCRbeta CDR3 rearrangement. For each sample, productive Simpson clonality was calculated as the square root of Simpson's diversity index over productive rearrangements. Sourced from immuneACCESS, this table was stored by TCRdb with only in-frame sequences that have V and J called. A share of the clones is absent; for the studies checked, an unresolved V gene accounts for under half, and the remainder has no known explanation. From that table come the V and J calls and clone size; the DNA was used to work out D and trimming. The sample yields around 170,000 clones; approximately 79% were counted once. The top ten constitute less than 3% of the sample.

Sequenced sample: peripheral blood. The receptor was isolated from a woman over 75 with acute or convalescent COVID-19. The V and J segments used are TRBV27 and TRBJ1-4, and the D gene may be TRBD1, 5 bases matching. Read as DNA, the sequence is TGTGCCAGCAGTTTAAACGGGGGTATTGGTGAAAAACTGTTTTTT. It codes for CASSLNGGIGEKLFF.